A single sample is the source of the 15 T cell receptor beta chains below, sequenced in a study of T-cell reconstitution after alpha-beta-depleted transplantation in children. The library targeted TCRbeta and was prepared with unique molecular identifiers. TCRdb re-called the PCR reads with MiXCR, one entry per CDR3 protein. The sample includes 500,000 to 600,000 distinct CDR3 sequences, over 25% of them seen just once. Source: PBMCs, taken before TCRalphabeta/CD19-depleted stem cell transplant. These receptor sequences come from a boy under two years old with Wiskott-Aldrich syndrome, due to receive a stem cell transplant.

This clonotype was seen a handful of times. In nucleotides, the CDR3 is TGTGCCAGCAGCTCCCGGACTAGCGGGAGGAATTACGAGCAGTACTTC. Its protein is CASSSRTSGRNYEQYF. The rearrangement uses TRBV7-2 and TRBJ2-7; 14 bases fit TRBD2. The junction had 6 bases not matched to a gene; V was cut back by 4 bases and J by 4 bases. The CDR3 has 16 amino acids. Germline assignment: CDR1 SGHTA and CDR2 FQGNSA.

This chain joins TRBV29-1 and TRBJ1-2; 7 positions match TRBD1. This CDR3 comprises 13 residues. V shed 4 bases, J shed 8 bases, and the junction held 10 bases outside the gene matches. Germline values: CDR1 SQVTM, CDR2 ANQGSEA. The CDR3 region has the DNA TGCAGCGTTGGGGACAGTGAAGGGATGGGCTACACCTTC. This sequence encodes CSVGDSEGMGYTF.

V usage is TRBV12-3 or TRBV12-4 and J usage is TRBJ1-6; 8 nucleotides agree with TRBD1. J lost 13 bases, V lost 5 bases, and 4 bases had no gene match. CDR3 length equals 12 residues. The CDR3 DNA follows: TGTGCCAGCAGTGACAGGGGAGGGCCCCTCCACTTT. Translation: CASSDRGGPLHF.

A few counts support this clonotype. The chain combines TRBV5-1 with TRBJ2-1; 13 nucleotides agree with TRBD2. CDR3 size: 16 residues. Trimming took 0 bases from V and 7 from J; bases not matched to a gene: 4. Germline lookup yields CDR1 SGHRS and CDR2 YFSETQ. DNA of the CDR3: TGCGCCAGCAGCTTGGGGACTAGCGGGAGATGGAATGAGCAGTTCTTC. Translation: CASSLGTSGRWNEQFF.

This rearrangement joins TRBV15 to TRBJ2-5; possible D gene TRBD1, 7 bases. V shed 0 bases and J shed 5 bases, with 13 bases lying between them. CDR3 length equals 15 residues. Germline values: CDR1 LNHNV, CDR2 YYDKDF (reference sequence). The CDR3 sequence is CATSRDRPGGETQYF. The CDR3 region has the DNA TGTGCCACCAGCAGAGATAGGCCAGGGGGGGAGACCCAGTACTTC.

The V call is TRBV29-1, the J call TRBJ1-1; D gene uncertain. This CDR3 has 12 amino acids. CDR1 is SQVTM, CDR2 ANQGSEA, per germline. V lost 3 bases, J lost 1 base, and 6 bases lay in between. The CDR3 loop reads CSVESKNTEAFF. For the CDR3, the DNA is TGCAGCGTTGAGAGCAAGAACACTGAAGCTTTCTTT.

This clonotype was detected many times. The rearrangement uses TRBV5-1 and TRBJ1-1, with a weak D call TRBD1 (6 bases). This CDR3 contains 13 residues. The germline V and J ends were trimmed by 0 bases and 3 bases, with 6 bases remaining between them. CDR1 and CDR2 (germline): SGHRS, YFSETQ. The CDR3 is CASSLDRDTEAFF. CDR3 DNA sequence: TGCGCCAGCAGCTTGGACAGGGACACTGAAGCTTTCTTT.

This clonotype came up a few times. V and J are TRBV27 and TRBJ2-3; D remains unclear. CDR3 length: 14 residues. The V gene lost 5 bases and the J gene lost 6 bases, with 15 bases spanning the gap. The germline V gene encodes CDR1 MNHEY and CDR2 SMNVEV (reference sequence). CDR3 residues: CASSPSWGGDTQYF. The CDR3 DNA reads TGTGCCAGCAGTCCCTCCTGGGGTGGGGATACGCAGTATTTT.

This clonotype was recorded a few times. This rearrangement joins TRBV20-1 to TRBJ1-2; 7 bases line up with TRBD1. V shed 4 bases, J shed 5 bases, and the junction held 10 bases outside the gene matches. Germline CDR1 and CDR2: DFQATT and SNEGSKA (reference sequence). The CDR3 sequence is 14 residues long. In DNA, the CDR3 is TGCAGTGCTACCCTCTCCGTGACAGGGTATGGCTACACCTTC. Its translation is CSATLSVTGYGYTF.

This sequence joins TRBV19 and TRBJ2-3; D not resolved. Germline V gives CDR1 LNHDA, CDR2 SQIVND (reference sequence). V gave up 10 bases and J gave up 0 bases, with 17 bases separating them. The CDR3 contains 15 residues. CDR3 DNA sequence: TGTGCCACCTCATTTGGGGTTGGGAGCACAGATACGCAGTATTTT. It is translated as CATSFGVGSTDTQYF.

CDR3 in DNA: TGTGCCAGCAGTTTATGGACAGGAAGAGACTCACCCCTCCACTTT. Translating it yields CASSLWTGRDSPLHF. The V gene is TRBV12-3 or TRBV12-4, the J gene TRBJ1-6, with 7 bases aligning to TRBD1. The CDR3 length is 15 residues. The junction had 8 bases not matched to a gene; V was cut back by 2 bases and J by 10 bases.

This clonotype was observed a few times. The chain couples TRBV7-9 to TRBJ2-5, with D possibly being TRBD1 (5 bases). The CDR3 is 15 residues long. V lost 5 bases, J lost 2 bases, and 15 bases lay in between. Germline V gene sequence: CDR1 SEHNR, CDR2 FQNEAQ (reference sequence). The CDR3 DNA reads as TGTGCCAGCAGCCCACCCAGGGCAGCTCAAGAGACCCAGTACTTC. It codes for CASSPPRAAQETQYF.

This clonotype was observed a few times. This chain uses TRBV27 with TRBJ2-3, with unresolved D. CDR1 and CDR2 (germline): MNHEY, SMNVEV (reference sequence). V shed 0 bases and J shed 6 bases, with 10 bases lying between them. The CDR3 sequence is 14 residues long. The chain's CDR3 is CASSLSLHSDTQYF. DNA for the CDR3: TGTGCCAGCAGTTTATCGCTTCACTCGGATACGCAGTATTTT.

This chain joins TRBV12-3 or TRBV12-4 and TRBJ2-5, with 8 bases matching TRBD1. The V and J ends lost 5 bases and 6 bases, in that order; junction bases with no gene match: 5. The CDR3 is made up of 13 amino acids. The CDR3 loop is CASSAGGRKTQYF. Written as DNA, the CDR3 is TGTGCCAGCAGTGCAGGGGGCAGGAAGACCCAGTACTTC.

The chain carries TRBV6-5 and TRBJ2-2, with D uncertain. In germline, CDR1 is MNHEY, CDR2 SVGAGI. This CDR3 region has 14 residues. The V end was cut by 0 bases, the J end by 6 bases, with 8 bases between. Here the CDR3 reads CASSYSLVAGELFF. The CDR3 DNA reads TGTGCCAGCAGTTACTCTTTGGTAGCCGGGGAGCTGTTTTTT.